This T cell receptor (beta chain) was retrieved from a study of CD4 T cells in relation to SARS-CoV-2 and coronaviruses. V lost 6 bases and J 5 bases, leaving 13 bases between the germline ends. The germline gives CDR1 WSHSY, CDR2 SAAADI. This CDR3 has 13 residues. This clone has just a few counts. The antigen remains undetermined. Study-wide points: No donor gave both pre-pandemic and post-infection samples.

Some clones are missing from TCRdb's copy, which holds only in-frame ones; the method was immunoSEQ multiplex PCR. The repertoire includes approximately 60,000 clones, about 92% of them detected once, and around 0.4% sits in the top ten. This clonotype was obtained from an adult with COVID-19. The chain has TRBV10-2 and TRBJ1-1, with D perhaps TRBD1 (5 bases). Sequenced material: naive CD4+ T cells from PBMCs. The subset was: naive CD4+ T cells isolated by negative enrichment. CDR3 in DNA: TGCGCCAGCAGGAATGCCGGGGGGACTGAAGCTTTCTTT. Its translation is CASRNAGGTEAFF.